This T cell receptor beta chain was profiled in a study of CD8 T cells in ankylosing spondylitis. Whole-study findings and limits: Blood from ankylosing spondylitis patients appeared to carry a characteristic roughly eight-variant TCR beta motif.

As concerns this clonotype: The antigen is not known.

TCRdb passed the 5' RACE reads through MiXCR, listing each CDR3 protein once. The data contain around 300,000 distinct CDR3 sequences, approximately 15% of them seen just once; the ten biggest clones take up roughly 0.99%. CDR1 and CDR2 (germline): SGHDT, YYEEEE. Trimming cost V 6 bases and J 7 bases, with 17 bases left between them. The CDR3 sequence is 15 residues long. The chain couples TRBV5-6 to TRBJ1-6, with no clear D. Sequencing used blood, either unsorted or a sorted T cell fraction (not recorded which). This clonotype was sampled from a male donor with ankylosing spondylitis or in good health (not recorded which). The CDR3 reads CASTREALGNSPLHF. CDR3 bases: TGTGCCAGCACCCGAGAGGCTCTAGGGAATTCACCCCTCCACTTT. Full variable domain (remainder filled in from reference TRBV5-6 and TRBJ1-6): DAGVTQSPTHLIKTRGQQVTLRCSPKSGHDTVSWYQQALGQGPQFIFQYYEEEERQRGNFPDRFSGHQFPNYSSELNVNALLLGDSALYLCASTREALGNSPLHFGNGTRLTVT.